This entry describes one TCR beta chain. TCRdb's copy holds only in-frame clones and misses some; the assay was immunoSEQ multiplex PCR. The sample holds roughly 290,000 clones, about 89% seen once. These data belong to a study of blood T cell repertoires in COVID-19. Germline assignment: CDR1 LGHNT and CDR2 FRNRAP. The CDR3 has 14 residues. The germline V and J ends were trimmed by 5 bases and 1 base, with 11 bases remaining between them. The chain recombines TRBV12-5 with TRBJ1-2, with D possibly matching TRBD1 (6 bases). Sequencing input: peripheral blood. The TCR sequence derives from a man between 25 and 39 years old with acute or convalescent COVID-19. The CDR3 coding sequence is TGTGCTAGTGGTCTACAGGACAGTAACTATGGCTACACCTTC. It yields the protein CASGLQDSNYGYTF.